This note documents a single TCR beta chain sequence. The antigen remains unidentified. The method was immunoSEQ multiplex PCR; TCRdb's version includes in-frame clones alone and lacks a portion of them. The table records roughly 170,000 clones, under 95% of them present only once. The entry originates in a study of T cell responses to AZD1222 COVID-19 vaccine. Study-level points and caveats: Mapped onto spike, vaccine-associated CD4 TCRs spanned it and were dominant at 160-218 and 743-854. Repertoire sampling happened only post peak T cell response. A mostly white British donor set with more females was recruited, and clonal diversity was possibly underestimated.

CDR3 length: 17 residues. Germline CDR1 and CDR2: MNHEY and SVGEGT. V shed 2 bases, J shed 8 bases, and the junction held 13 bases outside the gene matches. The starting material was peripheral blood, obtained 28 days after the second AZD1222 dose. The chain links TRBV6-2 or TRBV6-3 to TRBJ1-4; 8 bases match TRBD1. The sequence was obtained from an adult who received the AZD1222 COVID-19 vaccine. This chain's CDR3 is CASSYRLRTGIGEKLFF. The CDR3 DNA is TGTGCCAGCAGTTACCGATTACGGACAGGGATAGGGGAAAAACTGTTTTTT.